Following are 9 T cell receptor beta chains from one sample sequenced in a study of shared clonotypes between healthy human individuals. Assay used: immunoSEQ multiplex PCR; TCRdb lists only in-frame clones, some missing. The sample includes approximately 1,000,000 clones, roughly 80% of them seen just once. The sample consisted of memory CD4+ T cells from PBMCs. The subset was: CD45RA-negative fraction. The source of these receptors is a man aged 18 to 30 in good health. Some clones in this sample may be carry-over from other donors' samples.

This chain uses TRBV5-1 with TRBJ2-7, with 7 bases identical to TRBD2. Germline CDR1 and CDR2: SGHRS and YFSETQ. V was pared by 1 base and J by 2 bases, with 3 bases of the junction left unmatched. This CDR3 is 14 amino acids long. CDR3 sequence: CASSLLGRTYEQYF. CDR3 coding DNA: TGCGCCAGCAGCTTGCTCGGGAGGACCTACGAGCAGTACTTC.

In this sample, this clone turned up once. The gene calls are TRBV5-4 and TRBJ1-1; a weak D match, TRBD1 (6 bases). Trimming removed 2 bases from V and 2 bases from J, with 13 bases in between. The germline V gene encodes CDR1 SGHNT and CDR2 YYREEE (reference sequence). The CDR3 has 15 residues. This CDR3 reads CASSLPGQGNTEAFF. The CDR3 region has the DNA TGTGCCAGCAGCTTACCGGGACAAGGAAACACTGAAGCTTTCTTT.

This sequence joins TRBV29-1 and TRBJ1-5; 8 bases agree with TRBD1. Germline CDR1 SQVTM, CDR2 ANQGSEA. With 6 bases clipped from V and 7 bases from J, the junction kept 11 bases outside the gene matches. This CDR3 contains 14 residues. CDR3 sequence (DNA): TGCAGCGTCCAGGGACAGGACCCTTACCAGCCCCAGCATTTT. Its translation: CSVQGQDPYQPQHF.

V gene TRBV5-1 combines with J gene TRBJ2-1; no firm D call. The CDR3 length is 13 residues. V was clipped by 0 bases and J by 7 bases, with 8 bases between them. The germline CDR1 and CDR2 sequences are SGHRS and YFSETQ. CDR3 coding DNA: TGCGCCAGCAGCTTGGGGGCGTGGAATGAGCAGTTCTTC. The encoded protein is CASSLGAWNEQFF.

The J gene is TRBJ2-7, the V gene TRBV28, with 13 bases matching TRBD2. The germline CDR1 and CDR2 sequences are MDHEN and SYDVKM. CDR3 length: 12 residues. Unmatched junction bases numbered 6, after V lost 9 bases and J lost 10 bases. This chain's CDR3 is CASWTSGRSQYF. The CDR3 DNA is TGTGCCAGTTGGACTAGCGGGAGATCACAGTACTTC.

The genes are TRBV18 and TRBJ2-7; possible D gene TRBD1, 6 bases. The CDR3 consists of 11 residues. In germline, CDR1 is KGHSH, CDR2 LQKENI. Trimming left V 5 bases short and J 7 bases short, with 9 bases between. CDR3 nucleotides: TGTGCCAGCTCAGCAGGACAGGAGCAGTACTTC. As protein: CASSAGQEQYF.

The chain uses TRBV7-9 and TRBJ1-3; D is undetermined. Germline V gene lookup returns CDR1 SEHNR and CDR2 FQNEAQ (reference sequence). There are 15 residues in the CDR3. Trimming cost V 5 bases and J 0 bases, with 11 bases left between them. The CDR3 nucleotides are TGTGCCAGCAGCCCCGGTAGCCTCTCTGGAAACACCATATATTTT. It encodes CASSPGSLSGNTIYF.

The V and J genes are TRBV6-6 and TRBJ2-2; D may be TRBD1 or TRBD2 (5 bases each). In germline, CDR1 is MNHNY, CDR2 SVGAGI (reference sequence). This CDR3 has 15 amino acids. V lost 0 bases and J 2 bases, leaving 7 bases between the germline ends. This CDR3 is CASSYSRDNTGELFF. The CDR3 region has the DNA TGTGCCAGCAGTTACTCCCGGGACAACACCGGGGAGCTGTTTTTT.

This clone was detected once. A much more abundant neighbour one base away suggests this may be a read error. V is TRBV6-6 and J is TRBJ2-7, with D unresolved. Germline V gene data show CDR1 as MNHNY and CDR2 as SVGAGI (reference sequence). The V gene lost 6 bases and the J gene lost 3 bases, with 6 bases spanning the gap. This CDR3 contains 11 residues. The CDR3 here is CASSTNYEQYF. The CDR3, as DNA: TGTGCCAGCAGCACCAACTACGAGCAGTACTTC.